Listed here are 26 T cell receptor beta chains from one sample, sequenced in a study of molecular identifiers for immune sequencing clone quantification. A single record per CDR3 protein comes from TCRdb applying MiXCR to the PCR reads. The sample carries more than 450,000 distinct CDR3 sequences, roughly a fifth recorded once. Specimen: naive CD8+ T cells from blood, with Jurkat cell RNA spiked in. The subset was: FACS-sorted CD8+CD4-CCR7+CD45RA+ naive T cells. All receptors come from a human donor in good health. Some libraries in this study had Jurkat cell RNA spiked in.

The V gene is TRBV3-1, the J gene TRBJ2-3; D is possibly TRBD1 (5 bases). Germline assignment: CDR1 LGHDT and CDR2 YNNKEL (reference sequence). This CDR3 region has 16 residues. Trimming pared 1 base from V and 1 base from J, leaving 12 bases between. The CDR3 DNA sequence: TGTGCCAGCAGCCAAGTTTCTGGACACCGCACAGATACGCAGTATTTT. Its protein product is CASSQVSGHRTDTQYF.

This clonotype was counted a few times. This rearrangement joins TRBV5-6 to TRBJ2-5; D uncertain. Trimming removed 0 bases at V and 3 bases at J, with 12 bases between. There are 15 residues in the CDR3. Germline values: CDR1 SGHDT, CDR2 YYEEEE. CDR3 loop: CASSLARRYKETQYF. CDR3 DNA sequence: TGTGCCAGCAGCTTGGCCCGTAGGTATAAAGAGACCCAGTACTTC.

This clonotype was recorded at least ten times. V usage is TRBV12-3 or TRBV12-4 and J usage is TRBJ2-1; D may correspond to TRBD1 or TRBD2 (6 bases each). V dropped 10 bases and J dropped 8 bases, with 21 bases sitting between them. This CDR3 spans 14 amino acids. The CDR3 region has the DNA TGTGCCACCCTCCAGTATGTGGGGGGCGATGAGCAGTTCTTC. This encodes CATLQYVGGDEQFF.

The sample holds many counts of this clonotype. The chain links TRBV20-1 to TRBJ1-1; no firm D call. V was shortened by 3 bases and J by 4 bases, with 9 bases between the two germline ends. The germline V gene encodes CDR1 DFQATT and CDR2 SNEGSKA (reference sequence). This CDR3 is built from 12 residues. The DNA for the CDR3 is TGCAGTGCTAGGGCTGAAGGCACTGAAGCTTTCTTT. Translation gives CSARAEGTEAFF.

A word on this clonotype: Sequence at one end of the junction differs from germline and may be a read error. The CDR3, as DNA: TGCGCCAGCAGCCAAGATGGAGCGGGAGTGGGCGGGGAGCTGTCTTTT. It codes for CASSQDGAGVGGELSF. This rearrangement joins TRBV4-3 to TRBJ2-2; TRBD2 aligns across 8 bases. The germline V gene has CDR1 LGHNA and CDR2 YSLEER. The CDR3 length is 16 residues.

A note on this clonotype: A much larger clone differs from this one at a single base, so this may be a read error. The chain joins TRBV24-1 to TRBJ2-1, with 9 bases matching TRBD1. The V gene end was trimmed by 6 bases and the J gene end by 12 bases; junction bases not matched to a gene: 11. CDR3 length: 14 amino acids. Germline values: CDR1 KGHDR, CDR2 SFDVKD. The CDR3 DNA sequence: TGTGCCACCAGTACAGGGGGCTCGCGGGATGGGCAGTTCTTC. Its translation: CATSTGGSRDGQFF.

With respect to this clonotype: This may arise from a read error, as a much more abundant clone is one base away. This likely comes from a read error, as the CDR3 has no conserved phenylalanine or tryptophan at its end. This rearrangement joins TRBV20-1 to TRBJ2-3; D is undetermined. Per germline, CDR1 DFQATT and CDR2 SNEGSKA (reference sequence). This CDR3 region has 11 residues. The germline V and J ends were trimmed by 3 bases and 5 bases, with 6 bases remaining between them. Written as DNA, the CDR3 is TGCAGTGCTAGGGTTTTAGATACGCAGTATTCT. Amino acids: CSARVLDTQYS.

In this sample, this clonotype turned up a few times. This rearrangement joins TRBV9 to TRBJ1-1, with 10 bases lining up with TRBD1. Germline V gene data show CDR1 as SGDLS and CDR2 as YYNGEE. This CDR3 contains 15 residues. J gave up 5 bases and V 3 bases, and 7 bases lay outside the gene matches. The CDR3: CASSGDRGRETEAFF. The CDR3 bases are TGTGCCAGCAGCGGGGACAGGGGAAGGGAAACTGAAGCTTTCTTT.

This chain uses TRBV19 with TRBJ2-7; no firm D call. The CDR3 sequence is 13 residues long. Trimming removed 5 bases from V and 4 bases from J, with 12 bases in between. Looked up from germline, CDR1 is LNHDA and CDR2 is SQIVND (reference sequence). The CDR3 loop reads CASSFRTAYEQYF. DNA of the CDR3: TGTGCCAGTAGTTTCCGGACCGCGTACGAGCAGTACTTC.

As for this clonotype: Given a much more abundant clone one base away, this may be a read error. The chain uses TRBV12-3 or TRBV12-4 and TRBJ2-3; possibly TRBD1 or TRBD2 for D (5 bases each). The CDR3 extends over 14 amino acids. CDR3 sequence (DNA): TGTGCCAGCAGTTTGCTGGGGGTCCCAGATACGCGGTATTTT. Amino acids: CASSLLGVPDTRYF.

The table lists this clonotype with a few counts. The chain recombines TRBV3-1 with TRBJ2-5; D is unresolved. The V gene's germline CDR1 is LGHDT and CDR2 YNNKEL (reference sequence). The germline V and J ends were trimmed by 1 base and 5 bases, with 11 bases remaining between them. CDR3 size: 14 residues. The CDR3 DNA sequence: TGTGCCAGCAGCCAAGTTACTACCCTGGAGACCCAGTACTTC. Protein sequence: CASSQVTTLETQYF.

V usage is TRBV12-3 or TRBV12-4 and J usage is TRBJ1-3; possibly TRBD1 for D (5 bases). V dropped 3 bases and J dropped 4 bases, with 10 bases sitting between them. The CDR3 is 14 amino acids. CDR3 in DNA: TGTGCCAGCAGTTTCGGGGGGTTAGGAAACACCATATATTTT. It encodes CASSFGGLGNTIYF.

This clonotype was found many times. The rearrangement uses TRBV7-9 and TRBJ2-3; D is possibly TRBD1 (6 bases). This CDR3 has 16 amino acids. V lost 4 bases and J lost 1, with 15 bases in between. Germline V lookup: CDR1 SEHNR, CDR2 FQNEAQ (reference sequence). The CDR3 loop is CASSSRDIARTDTQYF. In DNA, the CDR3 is TGTGCCAGCAGCTCACGGGACATCGCGCGCACAGATACGCAGTATTTT.

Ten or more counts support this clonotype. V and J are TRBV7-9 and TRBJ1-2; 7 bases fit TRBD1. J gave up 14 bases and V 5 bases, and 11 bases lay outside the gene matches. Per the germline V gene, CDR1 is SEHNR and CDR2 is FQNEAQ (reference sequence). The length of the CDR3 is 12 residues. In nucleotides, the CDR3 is TGTGCCAGCAGCCCTCAGGACAGGAAGAGGACCTTC. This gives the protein CASSPQDRKRTF.

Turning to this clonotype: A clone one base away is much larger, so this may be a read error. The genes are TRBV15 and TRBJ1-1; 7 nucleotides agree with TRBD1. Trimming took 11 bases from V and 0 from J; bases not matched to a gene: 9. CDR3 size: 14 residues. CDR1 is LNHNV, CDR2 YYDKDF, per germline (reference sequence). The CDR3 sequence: CAAKMGQMNTEAFF. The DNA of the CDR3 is TGTGCCGCCAAGATGGGACAGATGAACACTGAAGCTTTCTTT.

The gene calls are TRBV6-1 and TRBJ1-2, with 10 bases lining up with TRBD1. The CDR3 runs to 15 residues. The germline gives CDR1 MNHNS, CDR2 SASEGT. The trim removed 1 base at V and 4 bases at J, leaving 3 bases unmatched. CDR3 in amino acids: CASSEVGTGAYGYTF. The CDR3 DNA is TGTGCCAGCAGTGAAGTGGGGACAGGGGCCTATGGCTACACCTTC.

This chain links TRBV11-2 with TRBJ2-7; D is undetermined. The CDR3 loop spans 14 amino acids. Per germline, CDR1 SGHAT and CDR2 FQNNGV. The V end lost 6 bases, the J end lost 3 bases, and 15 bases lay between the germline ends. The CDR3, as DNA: TGTGCCAGCAGACACCTCGCTCGGAGCTACGAGCAGTACTTC. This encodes CASRHLARSYEQYF.

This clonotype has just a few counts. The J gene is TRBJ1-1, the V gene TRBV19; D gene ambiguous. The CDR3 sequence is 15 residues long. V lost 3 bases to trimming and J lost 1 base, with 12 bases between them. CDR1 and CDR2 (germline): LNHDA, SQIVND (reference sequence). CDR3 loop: CASSMFNTGNTEAFF. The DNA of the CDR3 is TGTGCCAGTAGTATGTTCAACACGGGGAACACTGAAGCTTTCTTT.

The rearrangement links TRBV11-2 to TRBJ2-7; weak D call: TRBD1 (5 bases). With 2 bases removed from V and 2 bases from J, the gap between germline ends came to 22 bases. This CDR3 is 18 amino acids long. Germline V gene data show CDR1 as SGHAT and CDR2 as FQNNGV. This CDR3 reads CASSLIPARTNDTYEQYF. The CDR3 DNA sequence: TGTGCCAGCAGCTTAATCCCCGCCCGGACAAATGACACCTACGAGCAGTACTTC.

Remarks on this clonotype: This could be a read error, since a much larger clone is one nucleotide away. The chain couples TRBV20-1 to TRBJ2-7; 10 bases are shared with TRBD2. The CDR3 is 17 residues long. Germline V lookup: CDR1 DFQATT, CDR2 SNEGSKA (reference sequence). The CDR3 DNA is TGCGGTGCTAGAGATCGTTGGCCTAGCGGGAGTGTCAGCGAGCAGTACTTC. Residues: CGARDRWPSGSVSEQYF.

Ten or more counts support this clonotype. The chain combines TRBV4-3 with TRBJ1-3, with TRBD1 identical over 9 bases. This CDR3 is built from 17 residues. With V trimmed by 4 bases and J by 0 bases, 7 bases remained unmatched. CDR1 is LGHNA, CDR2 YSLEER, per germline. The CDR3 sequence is CASSPGTGTSSGNTIYF. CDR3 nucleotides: TGCGCCAGCAGCCCTGGGACAGGGACCTCCTCTGGAAACACCATATATTTT.

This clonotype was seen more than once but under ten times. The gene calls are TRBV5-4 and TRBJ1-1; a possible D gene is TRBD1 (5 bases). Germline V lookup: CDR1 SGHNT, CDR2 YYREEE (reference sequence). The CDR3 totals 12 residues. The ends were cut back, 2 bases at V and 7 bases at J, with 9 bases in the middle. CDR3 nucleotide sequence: TGTGCCAGCAGCTTTGGGGCGGTTGAAGCTTTCTTT. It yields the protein CASSFGAVEAFF.

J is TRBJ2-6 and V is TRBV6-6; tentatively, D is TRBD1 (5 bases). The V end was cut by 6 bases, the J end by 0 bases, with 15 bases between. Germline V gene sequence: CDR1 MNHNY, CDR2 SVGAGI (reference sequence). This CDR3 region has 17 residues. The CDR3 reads CASSKDMPSSGANVLTF. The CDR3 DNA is TGTGCCAGCAGCAAGGACATGCCATCCTCTGGGGCCAACGTCCTGACTTTC.

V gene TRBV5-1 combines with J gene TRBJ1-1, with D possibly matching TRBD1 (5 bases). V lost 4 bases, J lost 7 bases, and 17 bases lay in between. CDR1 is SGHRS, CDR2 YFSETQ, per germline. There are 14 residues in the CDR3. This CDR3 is CASSPGGEAVEAFF. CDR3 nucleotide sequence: TGCGCCAGCAGCCCCGGGGGAGAGGCTGTTGAAGCTTTCTTT.

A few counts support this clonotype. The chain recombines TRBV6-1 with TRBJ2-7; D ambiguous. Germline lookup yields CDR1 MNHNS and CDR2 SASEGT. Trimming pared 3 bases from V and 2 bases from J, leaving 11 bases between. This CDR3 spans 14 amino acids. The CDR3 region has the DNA TGTGCCAGCAGTGAGATAGCTTCGACCTACGAGCAGTACTTC. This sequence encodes CASSEIASTYEQYF.

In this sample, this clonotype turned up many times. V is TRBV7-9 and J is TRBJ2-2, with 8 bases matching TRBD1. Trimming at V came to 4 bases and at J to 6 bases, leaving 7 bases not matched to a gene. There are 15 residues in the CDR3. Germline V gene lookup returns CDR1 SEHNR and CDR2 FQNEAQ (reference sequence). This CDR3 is CASSSGTGLPGELFF. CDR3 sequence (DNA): TGTGCCAGCAGCTCCGGGACAGGACTCCCCGGGGAGCTGTTTTTT.